The 20 T cell receptor beta chains listed next were all sequenced from one sample in a study of cytomegalovirus exposure and HLA in healthy donors. Amplification used 60 Vbeta primers and 13 Jbeta primers. Profiling relied on immunoSEQ multiplex PCR, and the TCRdb table lists in-frame clones only, not all of them. The data hold around 72,000 clones, with about 72% observed a single time. The sequencing input was PBMCs. These receptors all stem from a man aged 35 to 55 in good health and CMV-seropositive.

The chain joins TRBV11-3 to TRBJ2-7, with no clear D. Deletions cut 2 bases from V and 5 bases from J, with 4 bases between. This CDR3 has 11 amino acids. Per the germline V gene, CDR1 is SGHNT and CDR2 is YENEEA. The DNA for the CDR3 is TGTGCCAGCAGCTTAAATAACGAGCAGTACTTC. Its protein is CASSLNNEQYF.

This rearrangement joins TRBV30 to TRBJ1-5; weak D call: TRBD1 (5 bases). Trimming pared 5 bases from V and 9 bases from J, leaving 11 bases between. Looked up from germline, CDR1 is GTSNPN and CDR2 is SVGIG (reference sequence). The CDR3 covers 11 residues. The CDR3 sequence: CAWGMGGPQHF. For the CDR3, the DNA is TGTGCCTGGGGAATGGGGGGGCCCCAGCATTTT.

V usage is TRBV2 and J usage is TRBJ1-1; unclear D gene. CDR1 and CDR2 from the germline V gene are SNHLY and FYNNEI. V lost 7 bases to trimming and J lost 3 bases, with 15 bases between them. This CDR3 is built from 14 residues. This chain's CDR3 is CASNPTPPYTEAFF. Here the CDR3 DNA reads TGTGCCAGCAACCCGACACCACCCTACACTGAAGCTTTCTTT.

The chain joins TRBV5-4 to TRBJ1-4; 7 positions match TRBD1. The CDR3 length is 16 residues. J lost 0 bases, V lost 4 bases, and 6 bases had no gene match. Germline lookup yields CDR1 SGHNT and CDR2 YYREEE (reference sequence). DNA of the CDR3: TGTGCCAGCAGCCAGGGACAGCTCGCAACTAATGAAAAACTGTTTTTT. As protein: CASSQGQLATNEKLFF.

V usage is TRBV4-1 and J usage is TRBJ2-3, with 9 bases identical to TRBD2. This CDR3 is built from 16 residues. Germline CDR1 MGHRA, CDR2 YSYEKL. The J segment lost 2 bases and the V segment lost 4 bases, leaving 7 bases of the junction unmatched. The CDR3 is CASSPLGLALTDTQYF. In DNA, the CDR3 is TGCGCCAGCAGCCCCTTGGGACTAGCCCTCACAGATACGCAGTATTTT.

The gene calls are TRBV5-1 and TRBJ2-5; TRBD2 matches 7 bases. V lost 5 bases and J lost 2; bases outside the gene matches: 6. CDR3 length: 14 residues. Germline CDR1 and CDR2: SGHRS and YFSETQ. In nucleotides, the CDR3 is TGCGCCAGCAGTCCTAGCGGCAGGCAAGAGACCCAGTACTTC. Translating gives CASSPSGRQETQYF.

J is TRBJ2-5 and V is TRBV27, with 11 bases that match TRBD2. The V gene end was trimmed by 5 bases and the J gene end by 4 bases; junction bases not matched to a gene: 12. From germline, CDR1 is MNHEY and CDR2 SMNVEV (reference sequence). The CDR3 totals 17 residues. CDR3 sequence (DNA): TGTGCCAGCAGTCCTATTTATAGCGGGGGGGCGGCAGAGACCCAGTACTTC. Translated: CASSPIYSGGAAETQYF.

CDR3 nucleotides: TGTGCCAGCTCTCAAAGGAGGGACGCCATCAATGAAGCTTTCTTT. Amino acids: CASSQRRDAINEAFF. The genes are TRBV18 and TRBJ1-1; D perhaps matches TRBD1 (5 bases). Deletions cut 6 bases from V and 7 bases from J, with 21 bases between. Per the germline V gene, CDR1 is KGHSH and CDR2 is LQKENI. The CDR3 runs to 15 residues. Based on the CDR3 plus reference TRBV18 and TRBJ1-1, the full variable domain is NAGVMQNPRHLVRRRGQEARLRCSPMKGHSHVYWYRQLPEEGLKFMVYLQKENIIDESGMPKERFSAEFPKEGPSILRIQQVVRGDSAAYFCASSQRRDAINEAFFGQGTRLTVV.

The V gene is TRBV10-2, the J gene TRBJ1-5; 9 bases are a match to TRBD1. The CDR3 extends over 14 amino acids. After removal of 6 bases from V and 8 bases from J, the junction contained 8 bases not matched to a gene. Per germline, CDR1 WSHSY and CDR2 SAAADI. Here the CDR3 DNA reads TGCGCCAGCAGGGCTGGGACAGGGTTTGAGCCCCAGCATTTT. This codes for CASRAGTGFEPQHF.

V is TRBV4-3 and J is TRBJ2-7, with TRBD1 matching over 8 bases. CDR1 and CDR2 from the germline V gene are LGHNA and YSLEER. The CDR3 sequence is 15 residues long. V gave up 0 bases and J gave up 1 base; unmatched junction bases: 2. CDR3: CASSQDNRGSYEQYF. CDR3 DNA: TGCGCCAGCAGCCAAGATAACAGGGGGTCCTACGAGCAGTACTTC.

This clone was recorded a few times. The rearrangement links TRBV5-1 to TRBJ1-4; unclear D gene. The CDR3 extends over 13 amino acids. V was pared by 6 bases and J by 7 bases, with 13 bases between. CDR1 and CDR2 (germline): SGHRS, YFSETQ. In DNA form, the CDR3 reads TGCGCCAGCACCCGGGGAGGGAGTGAAAAACTGTTTTTT. Its translation is CASTRGGSEKLFF.

V is TRBV4-1 and J is TRBJ2-4; 11 nucleotides agree with TRBD1. There are 15 residues in the CDR3. The V segment lost 4 bases and the J segment 6 bases; nucleotides outside the gene matches: 5. Germline V gene lookup returns CDR1 MGHRA and CDR2 YSYEKL. The DNA of the CDR3 is TGCGCCAGCAGCCGCGGACAGGGGGCTGGAAACATTCAGTACTTC. Its protein product is CASSRGQGAGNIQYF.

The chain has TRBV28 and TRBJ2-5; TRBD2 matches at 12 bases. The J segment lost 2 bases and the V segment lost 4 bases, leaving 2 bases of the junction unmatched. This CDR3 spans 15 amino acids. From germline, CDR1 is MDHEN and CDR2 SYDVKM. CDR3 loop: CASSSLAGGQETQYF. The CDR3 coding sequence is TGTGCCAGCAGTTCTCTAGCGGGGGGGCAAGAGACCCAGTACTTC.

The V call is TRBV9, the J call TRBJ1-4, with D unclear. V dropped 3 bases and J dropped 0 bases, with 9 bases sitting between them. Per germline, CDR1 SGDLS and CDR2 YYNGEE. CDR3 length: 15 residues. The CDR3 bases are TGTGCCAGCAGCGGAAACGGGGCAACTAATGAAAAACTGTTTTTT. It translates to CASSGNGATNEKLFF.

The chain has TRBV12-5 and TRBJ2-3; TRBD1 matches 9 bases. The CDR3 loop spans 16 amino acids. CDR1 LGHNT and CDR2 FRNRAP come from the germline V gene. Unmatched junction bases numbered 10, after V lost 3 bases and J lost 6 bases. The CDR3 is CASGFSTGGGVDTQYF. Written as DNA, the CDR3 is TGTGCTAGTGGTTTTTCGACAGGGGGTGGAGTGGATACGCAGTATTTT.

The V and J genes are TRBV28 and TRBJ2-1, with D tentatively TRBD2 (6 bases). Germline CDR1 is MDHEN and CDR2 is SYDVKM. The CDR3 spans 14 residues. In DNA, the CDR3 is TGTGTCGTAGCCGCGGGGCGCACCTACAATGAGCAGTTCTTC. Its protein product is CVVAAGRTYNEQFF.

CDR3 nucleotides: TGTGCCAGTATGGGGCCCAACACAGATACGCAGTATTTT. Translated: CASMGPNTDTQYF. The chain is built from TRBV19 and TRBJ2-3, with D perhaps matching TRBD1 (5 bases). In germline, CDR1 is LNHDA, CDR2 SQIVND (reference sequence). V was clipped by 7 bases and J by 2 bases, with 10 bases between them. CDR3 length: 13 amino acids.

V and J are TRBV5-4 and TRBJ1-2; no firm D call. The CDR3 contains 15 residues. The germline CDR1 and CDR2 sequences are SGHNT and YYREEE (reference sequence). The V end lost 4 bases, the J end lost 2 bases, and 15 bases lay between the germline ends. The CDR3 loop reads CASSPPGYGNYGYTF. The CDR3 coding sequence is TGTGCCAGCAGCCCCCCCGGGTACGGGAACTATGGCTACACCTTC.

This clone was picked up a small number of times. This chain uses TRBV6-1 with TRBJ1-6; D not certain. Germline V gene sequence: CDR1 MNHNS, CDR2 SASEGT. CDR3 length: 14 amino acids. Trimming pared 4 bases from V and 5 bases from J, leaving 9 bases between. The CDR3 bases are TGTGCCAGCAGTGCTGTCAGTGATAATTCACCCCTCCACTTT. It is translated as CASSAVSDNSPLHF.

The chain couples TRBV9 to TRBJ1-2, with 7 bases fitting TRBD1. Germline V CDR1 and CDR2: SGDLS, YYNGEE. The V segment lost 1 base and the J segment 7 bases; nucleotides outside the gene matches: 10. The CDR3 is made up of 15 amino acids. Written as DNA, the CDR3 is TGTGCCAGCAGCGTATACCCAGAGGGGGCAAGTGGCTACACCTTC. It is translated as CASSVYPEGASGYTF.